This T cell receptor beta chain was recorded in a study of cytomegalovirus exposure and HLA in healthy donors. CDR1 is SGHAT and CDR2 is FQNNGV in the germline V gene. The length of the CDR3 is 14 residues. As for this clone: Antigen: not known.

Study outcomes and limitations: Serostatus for CMV was the only available immune exposure information.

The PCR had 60 Vbeta and 13 Jbeta primers. The assay was immunoSEQ multiplex PCR, and TCRdb's table has in-frame clones only and misses some. The sample comprises 150,000 to 180,000 clones, 82% of which are singletons, and around 6.6% rests with the top ten. The clonotype originates from a woman aged 50 to 60 in good health and CMV-seropositive. The J gene is TRBJ2-5, the V gene TRBV11-2, with a possible D match to TRBD2 (6 bases). TRBJ2-7 matches the DNA end more closely, so the J call is doubtful. Material for sequencing was PBMCs. The CDR3 sequence is CASSPDYGGYEQYF. CDR3 sequence (DNA): TGTGCCAGCAGCCCGGACTATGGCGGTTACGAGCAGTACTTC.